This T cell receptor beta chain came from a study of T cell changes during pregnancy in multiple sclerosis. Data came from immunoSEQ multiplex PCR; TCRdb stores just in-frame clones and leaves some out. The table has 25,000 to 30,000 clones, approximately 88% seen once. Germline CDR1 reads MNHNS; CDR2 reads SASEGT. V lost 7 bases and J lost 0; bases outside the gene matches: 9. This CDR3 comprises 15 residues. The sequenced sample was CD4+ T cells from peripheral blood mononuclear cells, obtained in the first trimester of pregnancy. This rearrangement joins TRBV6-1 to TRBJ2-7; 7 positions agree with TRBD2. The sequence was obtained from a female donor in good health, enrolled as a control in a pregnancy study. The CDR3 reads CASKAGRASSYEQYF. The CDR3, as DNA: TGTGCCAGCAAGGCAGGGAGGGCCAGCTCCTACGAGCAGTACTTC.